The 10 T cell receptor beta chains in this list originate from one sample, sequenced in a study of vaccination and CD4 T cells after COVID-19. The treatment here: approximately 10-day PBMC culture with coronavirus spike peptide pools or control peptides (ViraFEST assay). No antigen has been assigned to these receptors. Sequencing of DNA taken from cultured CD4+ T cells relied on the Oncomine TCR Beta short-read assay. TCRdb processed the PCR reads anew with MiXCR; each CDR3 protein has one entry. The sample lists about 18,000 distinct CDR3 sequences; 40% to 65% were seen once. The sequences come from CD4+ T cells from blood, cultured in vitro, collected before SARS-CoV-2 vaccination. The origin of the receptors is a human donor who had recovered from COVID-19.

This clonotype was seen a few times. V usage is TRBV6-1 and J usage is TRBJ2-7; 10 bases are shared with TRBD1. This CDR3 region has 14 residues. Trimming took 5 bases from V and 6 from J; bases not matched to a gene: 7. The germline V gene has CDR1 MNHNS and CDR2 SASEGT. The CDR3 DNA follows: TGTGCCAGCAGTCCGCGGGACAGGGGACGCGAGCAGTACTTC. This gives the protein CASSPRDRGREQYF.

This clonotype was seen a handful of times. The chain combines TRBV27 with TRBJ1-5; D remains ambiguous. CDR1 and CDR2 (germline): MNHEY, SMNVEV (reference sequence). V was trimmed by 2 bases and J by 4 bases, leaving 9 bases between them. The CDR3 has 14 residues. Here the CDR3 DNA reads TGTGCCAGCAGTTTAGGCAGGCAGAATCAGCCCCAGCATTTT. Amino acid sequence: CASSLGRQNQPQHF.

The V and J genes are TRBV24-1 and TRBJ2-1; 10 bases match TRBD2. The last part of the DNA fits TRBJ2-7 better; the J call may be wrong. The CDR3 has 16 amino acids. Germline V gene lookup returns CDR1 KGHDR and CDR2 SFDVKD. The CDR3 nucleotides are TGTGCCACCAGTGACTCTAGCGGGAGCTCCTACAATGAGCAGTACTTC. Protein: CATSDSSGSSYNEQYF.

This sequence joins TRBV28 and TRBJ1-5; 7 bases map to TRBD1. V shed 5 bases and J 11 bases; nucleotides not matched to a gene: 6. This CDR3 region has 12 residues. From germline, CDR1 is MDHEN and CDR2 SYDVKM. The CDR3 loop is CASSGDSLTQHF. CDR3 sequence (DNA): TGTGCCAGCAGTGGGGACAGCCTAACCCAGCATTTT. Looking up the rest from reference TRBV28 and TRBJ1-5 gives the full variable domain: DVKVTQSSRYLVKRTGEKVFLECVQDMDHENMFWYRQDPGLGLRLIYFSYDVKMKEKGDIPEGYSVSREKKERFSLILESASTNQTSMYLCASSGDSLTQHFGDGTRLSIL.

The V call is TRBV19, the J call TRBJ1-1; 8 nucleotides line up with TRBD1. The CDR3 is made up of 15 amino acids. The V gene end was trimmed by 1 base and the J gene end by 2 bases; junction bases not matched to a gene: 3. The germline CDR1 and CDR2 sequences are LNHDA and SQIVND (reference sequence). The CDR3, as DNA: TGTGCCAGTAGTATAGCCAGGGGGCTTAACACTGAAGCTTTCTTT. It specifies CASSIARGLNTEAFF.

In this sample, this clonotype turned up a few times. CDR3 residues: CASSLNSASGVPDTQYF. The DNA of the CDR3 is TGTGCCAGCAGCTTGAATAGCGCTTCAGGGGTTCCAGATACGCAGTATTTT. This chain uses TRBV7-2 with TRBJ2-3; TRBD1 might be the D (6 bases). Germline assignment: CDR1 SGHTA and CDR2 FQGNSA. The length of the CDR3 is 17 residues. V lost 3 bases and J lost 4, with 20 bases in between.

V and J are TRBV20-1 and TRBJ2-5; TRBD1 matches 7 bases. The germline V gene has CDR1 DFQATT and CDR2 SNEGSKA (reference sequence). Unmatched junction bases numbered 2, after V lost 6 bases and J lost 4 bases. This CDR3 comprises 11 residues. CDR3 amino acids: CSARQGETQYF. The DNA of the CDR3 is TGCAGTGCGAGACAGGGAGAGACCCAGTACTTC.

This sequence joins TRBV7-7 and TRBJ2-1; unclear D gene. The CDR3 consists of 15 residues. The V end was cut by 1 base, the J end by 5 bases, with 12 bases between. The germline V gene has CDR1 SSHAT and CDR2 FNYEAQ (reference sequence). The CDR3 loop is CASSLDFGSNNEQFF. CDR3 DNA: TGTGCCAGCAGCTTAGATTTCGGCAGCAACAATGAGCAGTTCTTC.

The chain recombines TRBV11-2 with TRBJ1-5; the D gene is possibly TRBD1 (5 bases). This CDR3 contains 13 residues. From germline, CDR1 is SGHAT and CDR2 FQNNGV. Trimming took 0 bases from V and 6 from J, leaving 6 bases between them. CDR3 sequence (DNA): TGTGCCAGCAGCTTAGAGAGGGGTCAGCCCCAGCATTTT. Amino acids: CASSLERGQPQHF.

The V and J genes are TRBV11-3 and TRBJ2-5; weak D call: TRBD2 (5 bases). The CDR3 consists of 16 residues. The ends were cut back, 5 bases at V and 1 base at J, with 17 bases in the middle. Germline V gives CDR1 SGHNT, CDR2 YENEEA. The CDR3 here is CASSARWGVRQETQYF. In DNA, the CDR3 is TGTGCCAGCAGCGCCCGCTGGGGAGTGCGCCAAGAGACCCAGTACTTC.